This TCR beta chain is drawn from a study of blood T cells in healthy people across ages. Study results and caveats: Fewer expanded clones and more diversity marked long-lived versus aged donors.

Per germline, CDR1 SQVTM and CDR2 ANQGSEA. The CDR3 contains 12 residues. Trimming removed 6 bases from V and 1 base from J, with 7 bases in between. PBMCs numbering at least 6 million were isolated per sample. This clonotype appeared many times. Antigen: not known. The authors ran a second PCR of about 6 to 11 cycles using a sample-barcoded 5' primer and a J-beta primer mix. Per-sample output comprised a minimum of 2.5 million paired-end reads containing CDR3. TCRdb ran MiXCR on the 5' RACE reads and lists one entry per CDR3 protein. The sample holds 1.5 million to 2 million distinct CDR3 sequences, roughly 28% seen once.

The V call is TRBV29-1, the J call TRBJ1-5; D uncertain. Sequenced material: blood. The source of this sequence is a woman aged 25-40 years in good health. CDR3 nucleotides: TGCAGCGTAAGGGTGAGCAATCAGCCCCAGCATTTT. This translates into CSVRVSNQPQHF. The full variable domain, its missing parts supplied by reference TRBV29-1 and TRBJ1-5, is SAVISQKPSRDICQRGTSLTIQCQVDSQVTMMFWYRQQPGQSLTLIATANQGSEATYESGFVIDKFPISRPNLTFSTLTVSNMSPEDSSIYLCSVRVSNQPQHFGDGTRLSIL.